This is a list of T cell receptor beta chains from one sample in a study of human T cells and chemical hapten exposure. TCRdb called the RACE reads again in MiXCR, with one record for every CDR3 protein. The repertoire has 380,000 or so distinct CDR3 sequences, 4.8% of them found once; the top ten carry 2% to 2.5%. The material was whole blood, obtained in connection with sensitization to the hapten diphenylcyclopropenone (DPC). The receptors shown here come from a woman in her forties or fifties with alopecia areata. Some clones in this sample may be carry-over from other donors' samples. Both conserved end residues are part of each CDR3. The D gene is left open where the match is weak. For some rows the clone size is stated as once, few or many, or as a class when expanded; others skip it.

V gene	clone size	D gene	J gene	CDR3 DNA	CDR3 protein
TRBV5-6	-	TRBD2	TRBJ2-3	TGTGCCAGCAGGTTCGGCCTAGCGGGAGGAGGTACAGATACGCAGTATTTT	CASRFGLAGGGTDTQYF
TRBV4-1	many	-	TRBJ2-1	TGCGCCAGCAGCCAAGCATACGCGGAGCAGTTCTTC	CASSQAYAEQFF
TRBV20-1	many	-	TRBJ2-7	TGCAGTGCTGGGGGGACAGACCACCACTACGAGCAGTACTTC	CSAGGTDHHYEQYF
TRBV5-1	-	TRBD2	TRBJ2-7	TGCGCCAGCAGCTTGACAGCGGGAGGGCCTAAAGAGCAGTACTTC	CASSLTAGGPKEQYF
TRBV18	-	-	TRBJ2-7	TGTGCCAGCTCACCACCGGCGGGAACCCCCTCCTACGAGCAGTACTTC	CASSPPAGTPSYEQYF
TRBV5-1	-	TRBD1	TRBJ2-1	TGCGCCAGCAGCTTGTTGGACAGGGCCCAAGATGAGCAGTTCTTC	CASSLLDRAQDEQFF
TRBV3-1	-	TRBD1	TRBJ1-6	TGTGCCAGCAGCCAAGGGGGACAGCACAATTCACCCCTCCACTTT	CASSQGGQHNSPLHF
TRBV5-1	few	TRBD1	TRBJ2-6	TGCGCCAGCAGCTCTGGGACAGGGGGTTACTCTGGGGCCAACGTCCTGACTTTC	CASSSGTGGYSGANVLTF
TRBV4-1	many	TRBD2	TRBJ2-7	TGCGCCAGCAGCCAAGACTGGCGGGGGACCGACGAGCAGTACTTC	CASSQDWRGTDEQYF
TRBV6-6	many	-	TRBJ2-1	TGTGCCAGCGGGTCTAGCCGCCAACCCGGCAATGAGCAGTTCTTC	CASGSSRQPGNEQFF
TRBV27	many	TRBD2	TRBJ2-7	TGTGCCAGCAGGAGCGGGAGGGGGGGCTACGAGCAGTACTTC	CASRSGRGGYEQYF
TRBV7-9	few	TRBD1	TRBJ2-3	TGTGCCAGCAGCTTAGAAGGGACAGGGAGGACAGATACGCAGTATTTT	CASSLEGTGRTDTQYF
TRBV20-1	many	-	TRBJ1-2	TGCAGTGCCGTCGGACGCAACTATGGCTACACCTTC	CSAVGRNYGYTF
TRBV27	few	-	TRBJ1-5	TGTGCCAGCAGTTTTACAGGGCCCGGGGCGCTAAATCAGCCCCAGCATTTT	CASSFTGPGALNQPQHF
TRBV28	few	-	TRBJ2-2	TGTGCCAGCAGTTTGAATGGTTGGCAGGACGCGAACACCGGGGAGCTGTTTTTT	CASSLNGWQDANTGELFF
TRBV12-3/TRBV12-4	many	-	TRBJ2-5	TGTGCCAGCAGGTATAGCCAAGAGACCCAGTACTTC	CASRYSQETQYF
TRBV12-3/TRBV12-4	many	TRBD1	TRBJ1-1	TGTGCCAGCAGTTCGCCGGGACAGGGGAGAACTGAAGCTTTCTTT	CASSSPGQGRTEAFF
TRBV15	many	TRBD1	TRBJ1-5	TGTGCCACCAGCGGCCGGGACAGGGTGGCTCAGCCCCAGCATTTT	CATSGRDRVAQPQHF